The sequence of this TCR beta chain was determined in a study of fetal regulatory T cell absence and autoimmunity (TCRdb year 2017). Regarding the research as a whole: Exocrine pancreas autoimmunity was seen in the IPEX patients without clinical diabetes.

Genomic DNA, about 2-3.3 ug, was extracted from umbilical cord blood or frozen pancreas using the DNeasy Blood and Tissue Kit. V and J lose 7 bases and 2 bases, and a span of 15 bases separates them. CDR1 and CDR2 are read off the germline V gene as MNHEY and SVGAGI. The CDR3 contains 14 residues, cysteine and phenylalanine counted. The only DNA kept is the CDR3, 42 bases in frame from the first base. Points the paper makes about the study in general: Cord blood and pancreas had broadly similar TRB gene family usage, which resembled published neonatal and adult repertoires. The oligoclonal enrichment was taken as support for antigen-driven autoimmunity in the pancreas before birth in IPEX syndrome. The TCR compartment showed significant oligoclonal enrichment in pancreas versus cord blood, with some top clones over 100-fold enriched.

On the immunoSEQ human TCRbeta survey platform, a two-step multiplex PCR amplified and barcoded the TCRbeta CDR3 regions. Libraries were sequenced on Illumina instruments, and IgH from the same samples was sequenced in parallel. The source study handled its data this way. Raw reads were filtered against IMGT V, D, J definitions and were binned using a nearest-neighbor algorithm so that PCR and sequencing errors were removed. Clones were defined by identical nucleotide sequence; differential abundance between tissues used per-clone Fisher exact tests with pFDR threshold p<0.01. Clones with frequencies too low for statistical inference were excluded by a minimum inclusion filter of 10 in either sample. Pairwise clonal comparisons used the immunoSEQ Analyzer, and gene family usage was assessed with IMGT tools. TCRdb's version of the immuneACCESS table is confined to in-frame rearrangements and falls short of the full clone set. An unresolved V gene accounts for under half of the shortfall where checked; the remainder is of unknown origin. V and J calls and clone size are those listed in that table; D and trimming were worked out from the DNA. The sample table contains just over 45,000 clones; only one count was recorded for about four fifths of them. Of the sample, about 0.37% is held by the ten largest clones.

Notes on this clone: This receptor's antigen is unknown. Base qualities are missing; no much larger clone stands one base away.

This clonotype was obtained from a newborn boy with IPEX syndrome. Here the chain combines TRBV6-5 and TRBJ2-7; the D segment might be TRBD1 or TRBD2, since each matches 5 bases. The sample comprised cord blood. The sequenced DNA is TGTGCCAGCACTCCGGGACCAACGGCCTACGAGCAGTACTTC. Translated, this is CASTPGPTAYEQYF.